These 27 T cell receptor beta chains were all obtained from the same sample, sequenced in a study of T cells in Graves' hyperthyroidism and ophthalmopathy. RNA transcripts gave rise to amplified TCR beta CDR3 regions. RT-PCR in the first round (using the HTBI primer set) targeted the TCR CDR3. TCRdb reprocessed the multiplex PCR reads with MiXCR, giving one entry per CDR3 protein. Of some 200,000 distinct CDR3 sequences in the sample, roughly 17% were seen once. Material: blood. These receptors came from a woman between 50 and 59 years old with Graves' hyperthyroidism.

This clonotype was detected a few times. This chain connects TRBV20-1 to TRBJ2-4; D gene uncertain. CDR1 and CDR2 from the germline V gene are DFQATT and SNEGSKA (reference sequence). This CDR3 region has 12 residues. V lost 0 bases, J lost 7 bases, and 7 bases lay in between. CDR3 loop: CSARDRVNIQYF. The DNA of the CDR3 is TGCAGTGCTAGAGATAGGGTCAACATTCAGTACTTC.

This clonotype has just one count. This chain links TRBV7-2 with TRBJ1-6, with 8 bases aligning to TRBD1. Germline values: CDR1 SGHTA, CDR2 FQGNSA. J lost 10 bases, V lost 1 base, and 9 bases had no gene match. The CDR3 is made up of 16 amino acids. The CDR3 loop reads CASSLVRGQGGSPLHF. CDR3 sequence (DNA): TGTGCCAGCAGCTTAGTCAGGGGGCAAGGAGGCTCACCCCTCCACTTT.

The genes are TRBV30 and TRBJ2-5; D is unclear. The CDR3 is 14 residues long. V was cut by 0 bases and J by 5 bases, with 13 bases left in between. Germline loops: CDR1 GTSNPN, CDR2 SVGIG (reference sequence). The CDR3 DNA sequence: TGTGCCTGGAGTGTAACCTCCGTCGTGGAGACCCAGTACTTC. The encoded protein is CAWSVTSVVETQYF.

V gene TRBV9 combines with J gene TRBJ2-1, with D possibly called TRBD1 or TRBD2 (5 bases each). The CDR3 is 18 amino acids. V was shortened by 6 bases and J by 0 bases, with 22 bases between the two germline ends. CDR1 is SGDLS and CDR2 is YYNGEE in the germline V gene. CDR3 loop: CASNDDPRGYSSYNEQFF. CDR3 DNA: TGTGCCAGCAACGACGACCCTCGGGGCTACAGCTCCTACAATGAGCAGTTCTTC.

This clonotype was observed many times. The chain couples TRBV30 to TRBJ2-3; 11 bases are a match to TRBD2. With 6 bases clipped from V and 4 bases from J, the junction kept 6 bases outside the gene matches. This CDR3 has 14 residues. Germline V gene lookup returns CDR1 GTSNPN and CDR2 SVGIG (reference sequence). The CDR3 loop reads CACQLAGGADTQYF. CDR3 nucleotides: TGTGCCTGCCAGCTAGCGGGAGGCGCAGATACGCAGTATTTT.

The chain recombines TRBV3-1 with TRBJ1-4, with a possible D match to TRBD1 (5 bases). The CDR3 contains 16 residues. The V and J ends lost 1 base and 3 bases respectively, with 12 bases between them. The germline V gene encodes CDR1 LGHDT and CDR2 YNNKEL (reference sequence). CDR3: CASSQVGAGPNEKLFF. The CDR3 DNA is TGTGCCAGCAGCCAAGTAGGGGCAGGCCCTAATGAAAAACTGTTTTTT. Full variable domain (rest looked up from reference TRBV3-1 and TRBJ1-4): DTAVSQTPKYLVTQMGNDKSIKCEQNLGHDTMYWYKQDSKKFLKIMFSYNNKELIINETVPNRFSPKSPDKAHLNLHINSLELGDSAVYFCASSQVGAGPNEKLFFGSGTQLSVL.

V usage is TRBV29-1 and J usage is TRBJ1-3; D is unclear. Germline lookup yields CDR1 SQVTM and CDR2 ANQGSEA. The CDR3 length is 12 residues. V was shortened by 3 bases and J by 4 bases, with 7 bases between the two germline ends. This CDR3 is CSVEVGGNTIYF. The DNA of the CDR3 is TGCAGCGTTGAGGTGGGCGGAAACACCATATATTTT. The full variable domain, with the rest looked up from reference TRBV29-1 and TRBJ1-3, is SAVISQKPSRDICQRGTSLTIQCQVDSQVTMMFWYRQQPGQSLTLIATANQGSEATYESGFVIDKFPISRPNLTFSTLTVSNMSPEDSSIYLCSVEVGGNTIYFGEGSWLTVV.

There are a few counts of this clonotype. V is TRBV5-1 and J is TRBJ2-7; weak D call: TRBD1 (6 bases). The length of the CDR3 is 14 residues. Germline V gives CDR1 SGHRS, CDR2 YFSETQ. Trimming stripped 6 bases from V and 0 bases from J, with 13 bases between. DNA of the CDR3: TGCGCCAGCACCAGCCAGGGGTCCTCCTACGAGCAGTACTTC. It translates to CASTSQGSSYEQYF.

The chain is built from TRBV11-2 and TRBJ2-2; perhaps TRBD2 as D (6 bases). Germline V gene sequence: CDR1 SGHAT, CDR2 FQNNGV. The CDR3 length is 15 residues. Trimming took off 2 bases at V and 7 bases at J, with 14 bases between the two ends. DNA for the CDR3: TGTGCCAGCAGCTTATATGGCAGGGAGGACGGGGAGCTGTTTTTT. Translation gives CASSLYGREDGELFF. Together with reference TRBV11-2 and TRBJ2-2, the CDR3 gives the full variable domain: EAGVAQSPRYKIIEKRQSVAFWCNPISGHATLYWYQQILGQGPKLLIQFQNNGVVDDSQLPKDRFSAERLKGVDSTLKIQPAKLEDSAVYLCASSLYGREDGELFFGEGSRLTVL.

This clonotype was detected a few times. The V call is TRBV6-5, the J call TRBJ1-5; D is perhaps TRBD1 (5 bases). V lost 0 bases and J 0 bases, leaving 12 bases between the germline ends. The germline CDR1 and CDR2 sequences are MNHEY and SVGAGI. The length of the CDR3 is 17 residues. CDR3 nucleotide sequence: TGTGCCAGCAGTTACTCCCGTCCGGGGGATAGCAATCAGCCCCAGCATTTT. Its protein is CASSYSRPGDSNQPQHF.

This clonotype occurred many times. The V call is TRBV6-2 or TRBV6-3, the J call TRBJ2-1; 10 nucleotides align to TRBD2. CDR3 length equals 18 residues. The V segment lost 7 bases and the J segment 0 bases; nucleotides outside the gene matches: 12. Germline CDR1 is MNHEY and CDR2 is SVGEGT. The CDR3 sequence: CASTSRKASGSSYNEQFF. As DNA, the CDR3 is TGTGCCAGCACCTCCCGAAAGGCTAGCGGGAGCTCCTACAATGAGCAGTTCTTC.

V and J are TRBV12-3 or TRBV12-4 and TRBJ1-1; D is unclear. The germline V and J ends were trimmed by 3 bases and 4 bases, with 3 bases remaining between them. The length of the CDR3 is 11 residues. Written as DNA, the CDR3 is TGTGCCAGCAGTTTCGGCACTGAAGCTTTCTTT. It codes for CASSFGTEAFF.

Ten or more counts support this clonotype. V is TRBV20-1 and J is TRBJ2-7, with 12 bases that match TRBD2. The CDR3 totals 13 residues. V shed 7 bases and J 2 bases; nucleotides not matched to a gene: 3. Germline V gives CDR1 DFQATT, CDR2 SNEGSKA (reference sequence). The CDR3 sequence: CSVWTSGTYEQYF. Here the CDR3 DNA reads TGCAGTGTGTGGACTAGCGGGACCTACGAGCAGTACTTC.

The rearrangement uses TRBV7-9 and TRBJ2-2; TRBD1 might be the D (5 bases). Trimming cost V 0 bases and J 7 bases, with 9 bases left between them. Germline values: CDR1 SEHNR, CDR2 FQNEAQ (reference sequence). CDR3 size: 14 residues. The chain's CDR3 is CASSLAREVGELFF. Written as DNA, the CDR3 is TGTGCCAGCAGCTTAGCCAGGGAAGTCGGGGAGCTGTTTTTT.

This sequence joins TRBV27 and TRBJ2-2; 13 bases match TRBD2. The V gene end was trimmed by 9 bases and the J gene end by 5 bases; junction bases not matched to a gene: 6. The CDR3 has 15 residues. CDR1 and CDR2 (germline): MNHEY, SMNVEV (reference sequence). CDR3 in amino acids: CASLTSGRVTGELFF. The CDR3 bases are TGTGCCAGTCTCACTAGCGGGAGGGTGACCGGGGAGCTGTTTTTT.

This chain links TRBV3-1 with TRBJ1-1, with D perhaps TRBD1 (6 bases). Trimming left V 3 bases short and J 4 bases short, with 12 bases between. The CDR3 runs to 14 residues. Germline CDR1 and CDR2: LGHDT and YNNKEL (reference sequence). Here the CDR3 reads CASSQRGSGTEAFF. The CDR3 nucleotides read TGTGCCAGCAGCCAGAGGGGGTCGGGCACTGAAGCTTTCTTT.

Only a few counts were recorded for this clonotype. The genes are TRBV5-1 and TRBJ1-1; a possible D gene is TRBD1 (5 bases). This CDR3 spans 19 amino acids. V was pared by 6 bases and J by 2 bases, with 29 bases between. Germline CDR1 is SGHRS and CDR2 is YFSETQ. This CDR3 is CASKRQSLRFGGVNTEAFF. For the CDR3, the DNA is TGCGCCAGCAAAAGACAGAGTTTACGATTTGGCGGAGTCAACACTGAAGCTTTCTTT.

The chain links TRBV5-1 to TRBJ2-1; TRBD2 aligns across 11 bases. This CDR3 spans 18 amino acids. V was pared by 0 bases and J by 2 bases, with 7 bases of the junction left unmatched. Germline CDR1 reads SGHRS; CDR2 reads YFSETQ. Here the CDR3 reads CASSLVPSGRSPYNEQFF. Written as DNA, the CDR3 is TGCGCCAGCAGCTTGGTCCCTAGCGGGAGGAGTCCCTACAATGAGCAGTTCTTC.

The sample holds many counts of this clonotype. This sequence joins TRBV7-2 and TRBJ2-1, with D uncertain. Per the germline V gene, CDR1 is SGHTA and CDR2 is FQGNSA. This CDR3 region has 14 residues. V was trimmed by 2 bases and J by 3 bases, leaving 8 bases between them. CDR3 coding DNA: TGTGCCAGCAGCTTATATGGGAACTACAATGAGCAGTTCTTC. The encoded protein is CASSLYGNYNEQFF. Drawing the rest from reference TRBV7-2 and TRBJ2-1, the complete variable domain is GAGVSQSPSNKVTEKGKDVELRCDPISGHTALYWYRQSLGQGLEFLIYFQGNSAPDKSGLPSDRFSAERTGGSVSTLTIQRTQQEDSAVYLCASSLYGNYNEQFFGPGTRLTVL.

In its sample, this clonotype was seen many times. The V call is TRBV6-1, the J call TRBJ1-1; D remains unclear. This CDR3 is built from 18 residues. V was clipped by 0 bases and J by 1 base, with 18 bases between them. CDR1 is MNHNS, CDR2 SASEGT, per germline. The CDR3 DNA follows: TGTGCCAGCAGTGAAGCCCTTGTCGGCAGTAGGTCGAACACTGAAGCTTTCTTT. Translating it yields CASSEALVGSRSNTEAFF.

This clonotype was detected a few times. A much larger clone lies a single base off, so this may be a read error. The V and J genes are TRBV27 and TRBJ1-2; perhaps TRBD1 as D (5 bases). Germline assignment: CDR1 MNHEY and CDR2 SMNVEV (reference sequence). The CDR3 is made up of 12 amino acids. Trimming stripped 3 bases from V and 7 bases from J, with 9 bases between. In nucleotides, the CDR3 is TGTGCCAGCAGTTTCGCAGGGAGTGGCTACACCTTC. Protein: CASSFAGSGYTF.

This clonotype has just a few counts. The chain recombines TRBV14 with TRBJ1-2; 9 positions agree with TRBD1. This CDR3 contains 15 residues. Germline V gives CDR1 SGHDN, CDR2 FVKESK. Trimming removed 4 bases from V and 8 bases from J; junction bases left unmatched: 11. CDR3 bases: TGTGCCAGCAGCCCAACCCGGGACAGGGTATCAGGCTACACCTTC. The encoded protein is CASSPTRDRVSGYTF.

This chain joins TRBV14 and TRBJ2-1, with 8 nucleotides matching TRBD2. The trim removed 3 bases at V and 8 bases at J, leaving 6 bases unmatched. The CDR3 length is 14 residues. In germline, CDR1 is SGHDN, CDR2 FVKESK. The CDR3 sequence is CASSHPGGPHEQFF. In nucleotides, the CDR3 is TGTGCCAGCAGCCACCCGGGAGGGCCTCATGAGCAGTTCTTC.

The gene calls are TRBV3-1 and TRBJ2-5, with TRBD2 matching 7 bases. With V trimmed by 1 base and J by 5 bases, 7 bases remained unmatched. The CDR3 sequence is 15 residues long. Per the germline V gene, CDR1 is LGHDT and CDR2 is YNNKEL (reference sequence). CDR3 nucleotide sequence: TGTGCCAGCAGCCAAGCTCGAGCGGGGAGTGAGACCCAGTACTTC. It encodes CASSQARAGSETQYF.

This clonotype has a count of ten or more. The chain recombines TRBV29-1 with TRBJ1-1, with D possibly matching TRBD1 (5 bases). CDR3 length equals 14 residues. V was clipped by 2 bases and J by 1 base, with 11 bases between them. The germline V gene has CDR1 SQVTM and CDR2 ANQGSEA. The CDR3 bases are TGCAGCGTTGAATCGAGGGGTGAGAACACTGAAGCTTTCTTT. This encodes CSVESRGENTEAFF.

Ten or more counts support this clonotype. This chain links TRBV11-2 with TRBJ2-7; D assignment may be TRBD1 or TRBD2 (5 bases each). The CDR3 is made up of 18 amino acids. In germline, CDR1 is SGHAT, CDR2 FQNNGV. V was cut by 1 base and J by 2 bases, with 21 bases left in between. CDR3 nucleotides: TGTGCCAGCAGCTTAGTTGGGGGAACCCAGCCCGGAACCTACGAGCAGTACTTC. As protein: CASSLVGGTQPGTYEQYF.

DNA for the CDR3: TGCGCCAGCAGCTTGGGGGCTAGCGGCAACTCGGAGCAGTTCTTC. Amino acid sequence: CASSLGASGNSEQFF. The rearrangement joins TRBV5-1 to TRBJ2-1; TRBD2 matches at 7 bases. Looked up from germline, CDR1 is SGHRS and CDR2 is YFSETQ. V shed 0 bases, J shed 10 bases, and the junction held 10 bases outside the gene matches. CDR3 length: 15 amino acids.